A single sample is the source of the 11 T cell receptor beta chains below, sequenced in a study of cytomegalovirus exposure and HLA in healthy donors. PCR primers comprised 60 Vbeta and 13 Jbeta primers. Produced via immunoSEQ multiplex PCR; TCRdb's table is partial and in-frame only. The sample records under 200,000 clones, approximately 80% being singletons. What was sequenced was PBMCs. All receptors derive from a male donor in good health and CMV-seropositive.

The rearrangement links TRBV21-1 to TRBJ2-3; the tabulated D call, TRBD2, remains unverified against the DNA. TRBV21-1 is a recognized pseudogene. This CDR3 is built from 19 residues. CDR3 nucleotide sequence: TGTGCCAGCAGCAAAGTTGGCTCGGCTATCCCAGAAATCGGGGATACGCAGTATTTT. This sequence encodes CASSKVGSAIPEIGDTQYF.

The V call is TRBV5-6, the J call TRBJ2-7; D may be TRBD1 (5 bases). CDR1 is SGHDT, CDR2 YYEEEE, per germline. The germline V and J ends were trimmed by 7 bases and 2 bases, with 16 bases remaining between them. This CDR3 contains 14 residues. Written as DNA, the CDR3 is TGTGCCAGCCGGCCGTGGGGCGGCCCCTACGAGCAGTACTTC. The encoded protein is CASRPWGGPYEQYF.

The chain is built from TRBV9 and TRBJ1-1; 8 nucleotides line up with TRBD1. The CDR3 extends over 14 amino acids. Looked up from germline, CDR1 is SGDLS and CDR2 is YYNGEE. Trimming took 0 bases from V and 8 from J; bases not matched to a gene: 6. CDR3 nucleotide sequence: TGTGCCAGCAGCGTAGCTCTGGGGGACAGGGAAGCTTTCTTT. Residues: CASSVALGDREAFF.

The chain is built from TRBV4-2 and TRBJ1-6, with D maybe TRBD1 (5 bases). The CDR3 contains 16 residues. V lost 1 base, J lost 0 bases, and 7 bases lay in between. CDR1 is LGHNA, CDR2 YNFKEQ, per germline. The CDR3 DNA reads TGTGCCAGCAGCCAAGCAGGGAACTCCTATAATTCACCCCTCCACTTT. This encodes CASSQAGNSYNSPLHF.

This clone has a handful of counts. The genes are TRBV11-3 and TRBJ2-1, with D hard to call. V shed 5 bases and J shed 4 bases, with 24 bases lying between them. The CDR3 length is 18 residues. Per the germline V gene, CDR1 is SGHNT and CDR2 is YENEEA. CDR3: CASSPGWLNNQNYNEQFF. DNA of the CDR3: TGTGCCAGCAGCCCCGGGTGGCTAAATAACCAAAATTACAATGAGCAGTTCTTC.

The V gene is TRBV6-4, the J gene TRBJ2-1; 9 bases map to TRBD1. The V segment lost 8 bases and the J segment 6 bases; nucleotides outside the gene matches: 2. There are 12 residues in the CDR3. The germline CDR1 and CDR2 sequences are MRHNA and SNTAGT. The CDR3 spells CASGTGINEQFF. The CDR3 DNA sequence: TGTGCCAGCGGGACAGGGATCAATGAGCAGTTCTTC.

The chain couples TRBV7-2 to TRBJ2-6, with 12 bases that match TRBD1. Trimming at V came to 3 bases and at J to 13 bases, leaving 4 bases not matched to a gene. Germline V gives CDR1 SGHTA, CDR2 FQGNSA. The CDR3 covers 14 residues. The DNA of the CDR3 is TGTGCCAGCAGCTTGAGGGACAGGGGGCCGGTCCTGACTTTC. The encoded protein is CASSLRDRGPVLTF.

The chain has TRBV11-3 and TRBJ2-3; a weak D match, TRBD2 (6 bases). The CDR3 has 15 amino acids. V shed 2 bases and J shed 2 bases, with 11 bases lying between them. Germline V gene lookup returns CDR1 SGHNT and CDR2 YENEEA. As DNA, the CDR3 is TGTGCCAGCAGCTTACGGACTAAGACCACAGATACGCAGTATTTT. Encoded protein: CASSLRTKTTDTQYF. The full variable domain, completed using reference TRBV11-3 and TRBJ2-3, is EAGVVQSPRYKIIEKKQPVAFWCNPISGHNTLYWYLQNLGQGPELLIRYENEEAVDDSQLPKDRFSAERLKGVDSTLKIQPAELGDSAVYLCASSLRTKTTDTQYFGPGTRLTVL.

The chain recombines TRBV27 with TRBJ2-5, with 12 bases lining up with TRBD2. The J call may be in error: the DNA end matches TRBJ2-7 better. The CDR3 covers 16 residues. Germline assignment: CDR1 MNHEY and CDR2 SMNVEV (reference sequence). CDR3 nucleotides: TGTGCCAGCCGACTAGCGGGAGTTTTCTATGCGGACGAGCAGTACTTC. Translation: CASRLAGVFYADEQYF.

The rearrangement links TRBV7-9 to TRBJ1-2; no clear D. The CDR3 length is 11 residues. V dropped 7 bases and J dropped 4 bases, with 7 bases sitting between them. Per germline, CDR1 SEHNR and CDR2 FQNEAQ (reference sequence). The CDR3 here is CASTWAYGYTF. The CDR3 nucleotides are TGTGCCAGCACCTGGGCCTATGGCTACACCTTC.

This chain connects TRBV4-1 to TRBJ1-1; no clear D gene. Between the trimmed V and J ends, which lost 0 bases and 4 bases, there was a span of 9 bases. Germline-derived CDR1 and CDR2 are MGHRA and YSYEKL. This CDR3 spans 14 amino acids. The DNA for the CDR3 is TGCGCCAGCAGCCAAGATCGGGAGTCCACTGAAGCTTTCTTT. It is translated as CASSQDRESTEAFF.